The rows below give T cell receptor beta chains drawn from one sample of a study of cytomegalovirus exposure and HLA in healthy donors. The data were produced by immunoSEQ multiplex PCR, yet TCRdb's version contains in-frame clones alone and is incomplete. The sample has about 130,000 clones; less than 85% are singletons. What was sequenced was PBMCs. Source of these receptors: a man younger than 35 in good health and CMV-seropositive. Each CDR3 is given with its conserved first and last residue. D genes are given only for firm matches. Clone size is not always given. Where it is, it says once, few, many or a class for expanded clones.

v_call: TRBV4-3
j_call: TRBJ1-4
clone_size: .
d_call: TRBD1
cdr3_aa: CASSQGDRAANEKLFF
cdr3_nt: TGCGCCAGCAGCCAAGGTGACAGGGCTGCTAATGAAAAACTGTTTTTT

v_call: TRBV19
j_call: TRBJ1-5
clone_size: .
d_call: .
cdr3_aa: CATPFRAPPNIISNQPQHF
cdr3_nt: TGTGCCACCCCCTTCAGGGCCCCCCCTAACATAATAAGCAATCAGCCCCAGCATTTT

v_call: TRBV7-7
j_call: TRBJ2-1
clone_size: .
d_call: TRBD1
cdr3_aa: CASSPRTGGYNEQFF
cdr3_nt: TGTGCCAGCAGCCCCCGCACAGGGGGCTACAATGAGCAGTTCTTC

v_call: TRBV18
j_call: TRBJ1-3
clone_size: few
d_call: .
cdr3_aa: CASSPVGTSSSGNTIYF
cdr3_nt: TGTGCCAGCTCACCGGTCGGTACCTCGAGCTCTGGAAACACCATATATTTT

v_call: TRBV18
j_call: TRBJ2-5
clone_size: .
d_call: TRBD2
cdr3_aa: CASSPPGRVAETQYF
cdr3_nt: TGTGCCAGCTCACCACCGGGGAGGGTAGCTGAGACCCAGTACTTC

v_call: TRBV27
j_call: TRBJ2-7
clone_size: .
d_call: TRBD1
cdr3_aa: CASSLEGTAYEQYF
cdr3_nt: TGTGCCAGCAGTTTAGAAGGGACAGCATACGAGCAGTACTTC

v_call: TRBV5-4
j_call: TRBJ1-2
clone_size: .
d_call: .
cdr3_aa: CASSLMEADYGYTF
cdr3_nt: TGTGCCAGCAGCTTGATGGAGGCTGACTATGGCTACACCTTC

v_call: TRBV30
j_call: TRBJ1-2
clone_size: .
d_call: .
cdr3_aa: CAWSVRGQGLYGYTF
cdr3_nt: TGTGCCTGGAGTGTGAGGGGCCAGGGGCTCTATGGCTACACCTTC

v_call: TRBV11-2
j_call: TRBJ1-1
clone_size: .
d_call: .
cdr3_aa: CASSPRTDANTEAFF
cdr3_nt: TGTGCCAGCAGCCCGAGGACAGACGCAAACACTGAAGCTTTCTTT

v_call: TRBV12-5
j_call: TRBJ2-1
clone_size: .
d_call: TRBD2
cdr3_aa: CASGLLILAGIYNEQFF
cdr3_nt: TGTGCTAGTGGTTTGTTGATACTAGCGGGTATATACAATGAGCAGTTCTTC

v_call: TRBV19
j_call: TRBJ1-2
clone_size: .
d_call: TRBD1
cdr3_aa: CASSTSGQQGDGYTF
cdr3_nt: TGTGCCAGTAGTACCTCGGGACAGCAGGGAGATGGCTACACCTTC

v_call: TRBV4-1
j_call: TRBJ1-1
clone_size: .
d_call: TRBD1
cdr3_aa: CASSHGQGLGAFF
cdr3_nt: TGCGCCAGCAGCCATGGACAGGGGTTGGGCGCTTTCTTT

v_call: TRBV5-1
j_call: TRBJ1-6
clone_size: .
d_call: TRBD1
cdr3_aa: CASTPGQGFNSPLHF
cdr3_nt: TGCGCCAGCACCCCGGGACAGGGGTTCAATTCACCCCTCCACTTT

v_call: TRBV28
j_call: TRBJ1-5
clone_size: .
d_call: TRBD1
cdr3_aa: CASNSPTGVYQPQHF
cdr3_nt: TGTGCCAGCAACTCCCCGACAGGGGTTTATCAGCCCCAGCATTTT

v_call: TRBV27
j_call: TRBJ2-1
clone_size: .
d_call: .
cdr3_aa: CASRPGSDRLITFLNEQFF
cdr3_nt: TGTGCCAGCCGACCCGGTAGTGACAGATTGATTACTTTCCTAAATGAGCAGTTCTTC

v_call: TRBV5-1
j_call: TRBJ1-1
clone_size: .
d_call: .
cdr3_aa: CASSFQENTEAFF
cdr3_nt: TGCGCCAGCAGCTTCCAGGAGAACACTGAAGCTTTCTTT

v_call: TRBV11-2
j_call: TRBJ2-3
clone_size: .
d_call: TRBD2
cdr3_aa: CASSFSGGRSTDTQYF
cdr3_nt: TGTGCCAGCAGCTTCAGCGGGGGCCGAAGCACAGATACGCAGTATTTT

v_call: TRBV11-2
j_call: TRBJ1-4
clone_size: .
d_call: .
cdr3_aa: CASSLSSWGATNEKLFF
cdr3_nt: TGTGCCAGCAGCTTAAGTTCGTGGGGGGCAACTAATGAAAAACTGTTTTTT

v_call: TRBV2
j_call: TRBJ1-2
clone_size: .
d_call: .
cdr3_aa: CASTPAEGYGYTF
cdr3_nt: TGTGCCAGCACGCCCGCTGAGGGCTATGGCTACACCTTC

v_call: TRBV18
j_call: TRBJ2-5
clone_size: .
d_call: TRBD2
cdr3_aa: CASSPASGGPLQETQYF
cdr3_nt: TGTGCCAGCTCACCAGCTAGCGGGGGGCCCCTCCAAGAGACCCAGTACTTC

v_call: TRBV9
j_call: TRBJ2-7
clone_size: .
d_call: TRBD1
cdr3_aa: CASSPRQGERYEQYF
cdr3_nt: TGTGCCAGCAGCCCCCGACAGGGGGAGAGGTACGAGCAGTACTTC

v_call: TRBV28
j_call: TRBJ2-5
clone_size: .
d_call: TRBD1
cdr3_aa: CASSFGQGQETQYF
cdr3_nt: TGTGCCAGCAGCTTCGGACAGGGACAAGAGACCCAGTACTTC

v_call: TRBV7-3
j_call: TRBJ2-1
clone_size: .
d_call: TRBD1
cdr3_aa: CASSSGQALDEQFF
cdr3_nt: TGTGCCAGCAGCTCGGGACAGGCCCTGGATGAGCAGTTCTTC

v_call: TRBV6-1
j_call: TRBJ1-6
clone_size: .
d_call: .
cdr3_aa: CASSEWTPSYNSPLHF
cdr3_nt: TGTGCCAGCAGTGAATGGACTCCCTCCTATAATTCACCCCTCCACTTT

v_call: TRBV5-5
j_call: TRBJ2-5
clone_size: .
d_call: TRBD1
cdr3_aa: CASSLGTGLQETQYF
cdr3_nt: TGTGCCAGCAGCTTGGGGACAGGGCTCCAAGAGACCCAGTACTTC

v_call: TRBV19
j_call: TRBJ1-5
clone_size: .
d_call: .
cdr3_aa: CASSIELTYSYSNQPQHF
cdr3_nt: TGTGCCAGTAGTATAGAGTTGACATACTCCTATAGCAATCAGCCCCAGCATTTT

v_call: TRBV29-1
j_call: TRBJ1-2
clone_size: .
d_call: .
cdr3_aa: CSATLGGPNYGYTF
cdr3_nt: TGCAGCGCCACCCTGGGGGGGCCCAACTATGGCTACACCTTC

v_call: TRBV6-5
j_call: TRBJ2-1
clone_size: .
d_call: TRBD1
cdr3_aa: CASSGQGAHEQFF
cdr3_nt: TGTGCCAGCAGTGGCCAGGGGGCTCATGAGCAGTTCTTC

v_call: TRBV19
j_call: TRBJ2-6
clone_size: .
d_call: TRBD1
cdr3_aa: CASRTSETGGSNVLTF
cdr3_nt: TGTGCCAGTAGAACCTCCGAGACAGGGGGGTCCAACGTCCTGACTTTC

v_call: TRBV2
j_call: TRBJ1-4
clone_size: .
d_call: .
cdr3_aa: CASSERRLSTNEKLFF
cdr3_nt: TGTGCCAGCAGTGAAAGGCGACTTTCAACTAATGAAAAACTGTTTTTT

v_call: TRBV14
j_call: TRBJ2-1
clone_size: .
d_call: .
cdr3_aa: CASREQGALNEQFF
cdr3_nt: TGTGCCAGCAGGGAACAGGGAGCTCTCAATGAGCAGTTCTTC

v_call: TRBV15
j_call: TRBJ2-4
clone_size: .
d_call: .
cdr3_aa: CATSRDRGANIQYF
cdr3_nt: TGTGCCACCAGCAGAGACCGCGGGGCAAACATTCAGTACTTC

v_call: TRBV23-1
j_call: TRBJ1-4
clone_size: .
d_call: .
cdr3_aa: CASNHPGSGGNEKLFF
cdr3_nt: TGCGCCAGCAATCACCCCGGATCCGGGGGTAATGAAAAACTGTTTTTT

v_call: TRBV9
j_call: TRBJ2-1
clone_size: .
d_call: TRBD2
cdr3_aa: CASSVQAGGSYNEQFF
cdr3_nt: TGTGCCAGCAGCGTACAAGCGGGGGGGTCCTACAATGAGCAGTTCTTC

v_call: TRBV7-6
j_call: TRBJ1-2
clone_size: .
d_call: .
cdr3_aa: CASSERGYYGYTF
cdr3_nt: TGTGCCAGCAGCGAGAGAGGATACTATGGCTACACCTTC

v_call: TRBV27
j_call: TRBJ2-7
clone_size: .
d_call: TRBD2
cdr3_aa: CASSRTSLHEQYF
cdr3_nt: TGTGCCAGCAGTAGGACTAGCCTCCACGAGCAGTACTTC

v_call: TRBV19
j_call: TRBJ1-1
clone_size: .
d_call: .
cdr3_aa: CASSIDNTLEAFF
cdr3_nt: TGTGCCAGTAGTATAGACAATACTCTTGAAGCTTTCTTT

v_call: TRBV21-1
j_call: TRBJ2-5
clone_size: .
d_call: .
cdr3_aa: CASSKEGGGPQETQYF
cdr3_nt: TGTGCCAGCAGCAAAGAGGGCGGGGGGCCACAAGAGACCCAATACTTC

v_call: TRBV6-6
j_call: TRBJ2-1
clone_size: few
d_call: TRBD1
cdr3_aa: CASKGAINEQFF
cdr3_nt: TGTGCCAGCAAGGGGGCGATCAATGAGCAGTTCTTC

v_call: TRBV10-3
j_call: TRBJ1-6
clone_size: .
d_call: .
cdr3_aa: CAISESGGAIGSPLHF
cdr3_nt: TGTGCCATCAGTGAGTCGGGAGGGGCGATCGGTTCACCCCTCCACTTT

v_call: TRBV28
j_call: TRBJ2-2
clone_size: .
d_call: TRBD2
cdr3_aa: CASSLLVWRGGQANTGELFF
cdr3_nt: TGTGCCAGCAGTTTATTAGTGTGGCGGGGGGGCCAGGCGAACACCGGGGAGCTGTTTTTT

v_call: TRBV27
j_call: TRBJ1-2
clone_size: .
d_call: .
cdr3_aa: CASSLPQITGHYGYTF
cdr3_nt: TGTGCCAGCAGTCTCCCACAAATTACAGGGCACTATGGCTACACCTTC

v_call: TRBV14
j_call: TRBJ2-1
clone_size: once
d_call: .
cdr3_aa: CASSQSALTGTYNEQFF
cdr3_nt: TGTGCCAGCAGCCAATCCGCGCTAACGGGGACCTACAATGAGCAGTTCTTC

v_call: TRBV7-6
j_call: TRBJ2-7
clone_size: .
d_call: .
cdr3_aa: CASSDGQNSYEQYF
cdr3_nt: TGTGCCAGCAGCGATGGACAGAACTCCTACGAGCAGTACTTC